Listed below are T cell receptor beta chains from one sample, sequenced in a study of T cell changes during pregnancy in multiple sclerosis. TCRdb's table, derived via immunoSEQ multiplex PCR, lists solely in-frame clones and lacks some. The sample has under 55,000 clones, roughly 89% seen once; the top ten hold less than 2%. The sample was peripheral blood, taken in the first trimester of pregnancy. These receptors were obtained from a female donor with multiple sclerosis, enrolled in a pregnancy study. CDR3s include the opening cysteine and the closing phenylalanine or tryptophan. D genes are given only for firm matches. Only some rows state a clone size, as once, few, many or a class for expanded clones.

j_call v_call clone_size d_call cdr3_aa cdr3_nt
TRBJ2-1 TRBV11-2 . TRBD2 CASSWRRRDSGDSYNEQFF TGTGCCAGCAGCTGGCGTAGAAGAGATAGCGGGGACTCCTACAATGAGCAGTTCTTC
TRBJ2-7 TRBV4-3 . . CASSQDVTLKAYEQYF TGCGCCAGCAGCCAAGATGTAACCCTAAAAGCCTACGAGCAGTACTTC
TRBJ1-2 TRBV27 . TRBD1 CASSFRDRGQYGYTF TGTGCCAGCAGTTTCCGGGACAGGGGACAGTATGGCTACACCTTC
TRBJ2-3 TRBV29-1 . . CSAGGGPTDTQYF TGCAGCGCCGGCGGCGGTCCGACAGATACGCAGTATTTT
TRBJ1-3 TRBV4-3 . TRBD1 CASSSRTGDGNTIYF TGCGCCAGCAGCTCCCGGACAGGGGATGGAAACACCATATATTTT
TRBJ2-7 TRBV5-6 . . CASSLQGREQYF TGTGCCAGCAGCTTACAGGGACGCGAGCAGTACTTC
TRBJ2-5 TRBV30 . . CAWSVGGAGETQYF TGTGCCTGGAGTGTTGGGGGCGCCGGAGAGACCCAGTACTTC
TRBJ2-1 TRBV6-5 . TRBD2 CASSYTKGLGLDEQFF TGTGCCAGCAGTTACACAAAGGGACTAGGCTTAGATGAGCAGTTCTTC
TRBJ1-4 TRBV4-1 . TRBD1 CASSQEDRELEKLFF TGCGCCAGCAGCCAAGAGGACAGGGAATTGGAAAAACTGTTTTTT
TRBJ2-3 TRBV5-1 . TRBD1 CASSLQGVGTDTQYF TGCGCCAGCAGCTTGCAGGGGGTTGGTACAGATACGCAGTATTTT
TRBJ2-7 TRBV7-2 . TRBD2 CASSPPLPGGANEQYF TGTGCCAGCAGCCCCCCACTTCCGGGGGGGGCCAACGAGCAGTACTTC
TRBJ1-3 TRBV19 . TRBD1 CASERGPGNTIYF TGTGCCAGTGAAAGGGGGCCTGGAAACACCATATATTTT
TRBJ2-1 TRBV7-2 . TRBD2 CASSLVRLAVYNEQFF TGTGCCAGCAGCTTAGTTCGGCTAGCGGTATACAATGAGCAGTTCTTC
TRBJ2-5 TRBV19 . TRBD1 CASSITGGWETQYF TGTGCCAGTAGTATTACAGGGGGCTGGGAGACCCAGTACTTC
TRBJ2-2 TRBV2 . TRBD1 CASKARTGGTGELFF TGTGCCAGCAAGGCCCGGACAGGGGGAACCGGGGAGCTGTTTTTT
TRBJ1-5 TRBV7-9 . . CASSLGPRGMDQPQHF TGTGCCAGCAGCTTAGGCCCCCGGGGGATGGATCAGCCCCAGCATTTT
TRBJ2-2 TRBV11-3 . TRBD1 CASSSGQGSAGELFF TGTGCCAGCAGCTCGGGACAGGGGAGCGCCGGGGAGCTGTTTTTT
TRBJ2-2 TRBV27 once TRBD1 CASSSRGPGELFF TGTGCCAGCAGTTCCAGGGGGCCGGGGGAGCTGTTTTTT
TRBJ1-6 TRBV11-2 . . CASSLDSRRSYNSPLHF TGTGCCAGCAGCTTGGACAGTCGGAGGTCCTATAATTCACCCCTCCACTTT
TRBJ2-7 TRBV4-3 . . CASSQDRPFPYRYYEQYF TGCGCCAGCAGCCAAGATCGTCCCTTCCCTTATAGATACTACGAGCAGTACTTC
TRBJ2-7 TRBV28 once TRBD1 CASSDRGSSYEQYF TGTGCCAGCAGCGACAGGGGGAGCTCCTACGAGCAGTACTTC
TRBJ2-1 TRBV19 . TRBD1 CASSIPPSGTEHYNEQFF TGTGCCAGTAGTATTCCGCCTTCCGGGACAGAACATTACAATGAGCAGTTCTTC
TRBJ2-7 TRBV6-5 . TRBD1 CASFRTGSYEQYF TGTGCCAGCTTCCGGACAGGCTCCTACGAGCAGTACTTC
TRBJ1-5 TRBV19 . . CASSIGGTHSNQPQHF TGTGCCAGTAGTATAGGGGGGACACATAGCAATCAGCCCCAGCATTTT
TRBJ2-7 TRBV6-1 once TRBD1 CASTLGTGRTYEQYF TGTGCCAGCACCTTAGGGACAGGGCGAACCTACGAGCAGTACTTC
TRBJ2-6 TRBV2 . . CASSDWLAFSSGANVLTF TGTGCCAGCAGTGATTGGTTAGCTTTTAGCTCTGGGGCCAACGTCCTGACTTTC
TRBJ2-1 TRBV18 . . CASSPQGPEQFF TGTGCCAGCTCGCCGCAGGGTCCTGAGCAGTTCTTC
TRBJ1-2 TRBV9 . . CASSVGAAGSDYGYTF TGTGCCAGCAGCGTGGGGGCAGCAGGGTCCGACTATGGCTACACCTTC
TRBJ2-7 TRBV2 . . CASREGETGLYEQYF TGTGCCAGCAGGGAGGGTGAGACAGGGCTCTACGAGCAGTACTTC
TRBJ2-1 TRBV5-1 . . CASSSYGRNEQFF TGCGCCAGCAGCTCCTATGGGCGCAATGAGCAGTTCTTC
TRBJ2-1 TRBV7-9 . TRBD2 CASSLEIAGREQFF TGTGCCAGCAGCTTAGAGATAGCGGGAAGGGAGCAGTTCTTC
TRBJ2-5 TRBV30 . TRBD1 CAWSSPGQGRGKETQYF TGTGCCTGGAGTTCTCCGGGACAGGGAAGGGGGAAGGAGACCCAGTACTTC
TRBJ1-5 TRBV5-1 . . CASSSGAENQPQHF TGCGCCAGCAGCTCTGGGGCAGAGAATCAGCCCCAGCATTTT
TRBJ1-2 TRBV5-6 . . CASSLSGWGYTF TGTGCCAGCAGCTTGTCAGGGTGGGGCTACACCTTC
TRBJ2-1 TRBV7-2 . TRBD2 CASSSRGGRVNEQFF TGTGCCAGCAGCTCCCGGGGGGGTAGGGTGAATGAGCAGTTCTTC
TRBJ2-2 TRBV6-1 . . CASSESIAGWVNKVGELFF TGTGCCAGCAGTGAAAGTATCGCAGGGTGGGTGAATAAGGTCGGGGAGCTGTTTTTT
TRBJ1-5 TRBV19 . . CASSPGQSNQPQHF TGTGCCAGTAGCCCCGGACAGAGCAATCAGCCCCAGCATTTT
TRBJ1-1 TRBV19 few . CATEWTQNTEAFF TGTGCCACCGAATGGACACAGAACACTGAAGCTTTCTTT
TRBJ1-5 TRBV19 . . CASSISGIAPNQPQHF TGTGCCAGTAGTATCTCAGGGATTGCCCCCAATCAGCCCCAGCATTTT
TRBJ2-7 TRBV7-7 once TRBD2 CASSAGGGIKYF TGTGCTAGCAGCGCCGGGGGGGGGATAAAGTACTTC
TRBJ2-1 TRBV5-1 once . CASSPPSGDYNEQFF TGCGCCAGCAGCCCCCCGTCCGGGGATTACAATGAGCAGTTCTTC
TRBJ2-7 TRBV12-5 . TRBD2 CASGLVLAGVNYEQYF TGTGCTAGTGGTTTGGTACTAGCGGGCGTGAACTACGAGCAGTACTTC
TRBJ2-6 TRBV15 few . CATSRNRDSGANVLTF TGTGCCACCAGCAGAAACAGGGACTCTGGGGCCAACGTCCTGACTTTC
TRBJ1-1 TRBV30 . . CAWRGLGRLNTEAFF TGTGCCTGGAGAGGGCTAGGCAGACTAAACACTGAAGCTTTCTTT
TRBJ1-4 TRBV7-9 . . CASSSWRGLNEKLFF TGTGCCAGCAGCTCTTGGAGGGGCTTAAATGAAAAACTGTTTTTT
TRBJ2-3 TRBV7-2 . . CASSLRGADTQYF TGTGCCAGCAGCCTACGGGGGGCGGATACGCAGTATTTT
TRBJ2-1 TRBV4-1 . TRBD1 CASSPHNRGLNVYEQFF TGCGCCAGCAGCCCCCACAACAGGGGATTAAATGTGTATGAGCAGTTCTTC
TRBJ2-3 TRBV6-4 . TRBD1 CASSDSQGADTQYF TGTGCCAGCAGTGACTCGCAGGGGGCAGATACGCAGTATTTT
TRBJ1-1 TRBV9 . TRBD1 CASAGDRAGTEAFF TGTGCCAGCGCTGGAGACAGGGCGGGCACTGAAGCTTTCTTT
TRBJ2-4 TRBV4-3 once . CASSQDLSTPGLDIQYF TGCGCCAGCAGCCAAGATCTCTCCACCCCGGGATTGGACATTCAGTACTTC
TRBJ2-7 TRBV5-5 . . CASSLAEYEQYF TGTGCCAGCAGCTTGGCCGAGTACGAGCAGTACTTC
TRBJ1-6 TRBV6-5 . . CASSSLQGRNSPLHF TGTGCCAGCAGTTCCTTACAGGGAAGGAATTCACCCCTCCACTTT
TRBJ1-4 TRBV29-1 . TRBD1 CSVAGTGFATNEKLFF TGCAGCGTAGCCGGGACAGGGTTTGCAACTAATGAAAAACTGTTTTTT
TRBJ1-1 TRBV19 . . CASSIGGGGTEAFF TGTGCCAGTAGTATAGGGGGGGGTGGCACTGAAGCTTTCTTT
TRBJ1-6 TRBV7-2 few TRBD1 CASGPGGRDSPLHF TGTGCCAGCGGCCCAGGGGGTAGAGATTCACCCCTCCACTTT
TRBJ2-2 TRBV7-9 . . CASSLNPEGGELFF TGTGCCAGCAGCTTAAATCCTGAGGGCGGGGAGCTGTTTTTT
TRBJ2-7 TRBV5-1 . TRBD2 CASSVPLSGGAYEQYF TGCGCCAGCAGCGTTCCTCTAAGCGGGGGAGCCTACGAGCAGTACTTC